This T cell receptor beta chain was identified during a study of blood T cell repertoires in COVID-19. As for the study in general: Sources were T cells, B-cell-depleted T cells, or PBMCs; the material itself was cDNA or gDNA.

CDR3 length: 13 residues. CDR1 SEHNR and CDR2 FQNEAQ come from the germline V gene (reference sequence). Between the trimmed V and J ends, which lost 2 bases and 5 bases, there was a span of 9 bases. Authors' processing steps: Amplification of reference gene primers provided the estimated nucleated cell counts. Profiled with immunoSEQ multiplex PCR; TCRdb holds only in-frame clones, not every one. V, J and clone size were drawn from that table, and D and trimming were deduced from the DNA. The sample has 200,000 to 250,000 clones, 84% seen once; the top ten hold about 7%. Cohort assignment relied on participant-reported clinical history. Two negative PCRs, clearance, or symptom resolution were required of recovered Cohort 3 donors.

The sequenced material came from PBMCs or T cells enriched from blood (not recorded which). The source is a middle-aged woman who had recovered from COVID-19. This rearrangement joins TRBV7-9 to TRBJ2-5; D is possibly TRBD1 (5 bases). CDR3 residues: CASSLQGWETQYF. CDR3 DNA: TGTGCCAGCAGCTTACAGGGTTGGGAGACCCAGTACTTC.